Sequencing of this T cell receptor beta chain was carried out in a study of spatial heterogeneity in lung cancer. Study-wide findings and caveats: Compared with follow-up, resection was when ubiquitous expanded tumor TCRs appeared in blood more.

Time point here: sample taken at primary tumor resection. Extraction of whole RNA from tumor, nontumor lung or frozen PBMC preceded unsorted sequencing. Each TCR cDNA molecule bore a unique molecular identifier. TCRdb redid the calling of the 5' RACE reads with MiXCR, one entry per CDR3 protein. The profile shows around 63,000 distinct CDR3 sequences, about 6.6% of them singletons. This clonotype was observed a handful of times. Its antigen is not known. Trimming removed 7 bases at V and 3 bases at J, with 13 bases between. The CDR3 consists of 13 residues. Germline CDR1 reads MNHEY; CDR2 reads SMNVEV (reference sequence).

The chain has TRBV27 and TRBJ2-7; D is possibly TRBD2 (6 bases). The receptor was isolated from a female donor with early-stage non-small cell lung cancer. Material: PBMCs, obtained at surgery. In DNA form, the CDR3 reads TGTGCCAGCATGGGGAGGCTCGACTACGAGCAGTACTTC. Translated, it gives CASMGRLDYEQYF.